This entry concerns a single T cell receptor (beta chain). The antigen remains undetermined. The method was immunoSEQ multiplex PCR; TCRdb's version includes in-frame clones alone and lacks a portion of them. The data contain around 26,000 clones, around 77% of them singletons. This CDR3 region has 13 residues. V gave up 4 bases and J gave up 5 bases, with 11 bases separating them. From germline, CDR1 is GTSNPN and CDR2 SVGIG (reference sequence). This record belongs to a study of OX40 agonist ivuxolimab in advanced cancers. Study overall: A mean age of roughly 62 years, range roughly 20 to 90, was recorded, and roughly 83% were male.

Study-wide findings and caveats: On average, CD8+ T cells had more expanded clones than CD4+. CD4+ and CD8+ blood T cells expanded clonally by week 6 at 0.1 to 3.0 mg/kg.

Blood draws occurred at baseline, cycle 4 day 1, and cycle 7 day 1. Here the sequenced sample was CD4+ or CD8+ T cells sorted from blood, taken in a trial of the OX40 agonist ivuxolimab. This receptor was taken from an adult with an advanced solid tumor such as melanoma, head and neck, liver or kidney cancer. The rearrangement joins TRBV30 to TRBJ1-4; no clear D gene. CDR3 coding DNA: TGTGCCTGGAATACTGGCCTAAATGAAAAACTGTTTTTT. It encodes CAWNTGLNEKLFF.